The 6 T cell receptor beta chains given below trace back to one sample, sequenced in a study of lymphopenia after photon versus proton radiotherapy. Sequenced by immunoSEQ multiplex PCR; TCRdb stores in-frame clones only, minus some. Among some 25,000 clones listed, around nine tenths were seen once. The sequencing used peripheral blood, collected from a patient treated with photon-based radiotherapy. The receptors originated from a woman aged 45-65 years with cholangiocarcinoma.

The chain couples TRBV11-3 to TRBJ2-7; no firm D call. Germline assignment: CDR1 SGHNT and CDR2 YENEEA. The CDR3 spans 12 residues. With 1 base removed from V and 0 bases from J, the gap between germline ends came to 1 base. In DNA, the CDR3 is TGTGCCAGCAGCTTAGCCTCCTACGAGCAGTACTTC. Translation gives CASSLASYEQYF.

This clone appeared once. This chain uses TRBV19 with TRBJ1-1; tentative D call: TRBD1 (5 bases). Germline CDR1 is LNHDA and CDR2 is SQIVND (reference sequence). The CDR3 runs 13 residues. V was pared by 6 bases and J by 1 base, with 9 bases between. The CDR3 reads CASRETGNTEAFF. The CDR3 DNA follows: TGTGCCAGTAGGGAAACAGGGAACACTGAAGCTTTCTTT.

The chain joins TRBV7-2 to TRBJ2-1, with 10 positions matching TRBD2. Germline trimming cut 3 bases from V and 4 bases from J; bases unmatched to any gene: 3. The CDR3 is 15 amino acids. CDR1 is SGHTA and CDR2 is FQGNSA in the germline V gene. CDR3 sequence (DNA): TGTGCCAGCAGCTTCCCGACTAGCGGGTACAATGAGCAGTTCTTC. It encodes CASSFPTSGYNEQFF.

The chain links TRBV11-2 to TRBJ2-4; D might be TRBD1 or TRBD2, each matching 5 bases. CDR1 and CDR2 (germline): SGHAT, FQNNGV. CDR3 length: 15 amino acids. Deletions cut 0 bases from V and 8 bases from J, with 14 bases between. CDR3 sequence (DNA): TGTGCCAGCAGCTTAGACGGGGCCTCCGCGGACATTCAGTACTTC. It yields the protein CASSLDGASADIQYF.

The chain recombines TRBV2 with TRBJ2-7, with 8 bases lining up with TRBD1. The germline V gene has CDR1 SNHLY and CDR2 FYNNEI. CDR3 size: 14 residues. The V segment lost 6 bases and the J segment 13 bases; nucleotides outside the gene matches: 17. This CDR3 is CASSTGTGIFREYF. The CDR3 bases are TGTGCCAGCAGCACCGGGACAGGAATTTTTCGCGAATACTTC.

The V call is TRBV29-1, the J call TRBJ2-5, with 8 bases aligning to TRBD1. The length of the CDR3 is 14 residues. Per the germline V gene, CDR1 is SQVTM and CDR2 is ANQGSEA. Trimming at V came to 7 bases and at J to 5 bases, leaving 12 bases not matched to a gene. CDR3 amino acids: CSATGVQYWETQYF. The CDR3 DNA reads as TGCAGCGCGACAGGGGTCCAATATTGGGAGACCCAGTACTTC. The variable domain in full, with the rest retrieved from reference TRBV29-1 and TRBJ2-5, is SAVISQKPSRDICQRGTSLTIQCQVDSQVTMMFWYRQQPGQSLTLIATANQGSEATYESGFVIDKFPISRPNLTFSTLTVSNMSPEDSSIYLCSATGVQYWETQYFGPGTRLLVL.